One sample yielded the 27 T cell receptor beta chains listed below, sequenced in a study of cytomegalovirus exposure and HLA in healthy donors. Use of 60 Vbeta and 13 Jbeta primers characterized the PCR. The protocol was immunoSEQ multiplex PCR, while the TCRdb copy is restricted to in-frame clones and leaves out a portion. The sample consists of approximately 240,000 clones, 70% to 85% of them appearing once. The specimen was PBMCs. The receptors were sampled from a woman aged 55-75 years in good health and CMV-seropositive.

The chain employs TRBV6-1 and TRBJ2-7, with TRBD1 identical over 12 bases. Trimming removed 8 bases from V and 2 bases from J; junction bases left unmatched: 1. Germline V gene sequence: CDR1 MNHNS, CDR2 SASEGT. CDR3 length: 13 amino acids. The CDR3 is CASGDRGPYEQYF. The CDR3 DNA reads as TGTGCCAGCGGGGACAGGGGGCCCTACGAGCAGTACTTC.

This sequence joins TRBV6-5 and TRBJ2-5; 8 nucleotides line up with TRBD1. From germline, CDR1 is MNHEY and CDR2 SVGAGI. The CDR3 covers 15 residues. With 10 bases clipped from V and 2 bases from J, the junction kept 12 bases outside the gene matches. CDR3 in amino acids: CATLPTGTGQETQYF. The DNA for the CDR3 is TGTGCCACTCTACCGACTGGGACAGGTCAAGAGACCCAGTACTTC.

This clone occurred a few times. The chain uses TRBV5-1 and TRBJ2-7; 7 bases align to TRBD1. The germline V gene has CDR1 SGHRS and CDR2 YFSETQ. After removal of 4 bases from V and 2 bases from J, the junction contained 6 bases not matched to a gene. The CDR3 consists of 14 residues. The CDR3, as DNA: TGCGCCAGCAGCGGGCGGACAGGTCCCTACGAGCAGTACTTC. Amino acids: CASSGRTGPYEQYF.

The V and J genes are TRBV7-6 and TRBJ2-1; 7 bases align to TRBD2. The germline gives CDR1 SGHVS, CDR2 FNYEAQ. V was clipped by 5 bases and J by 7 bases; unmatched bases: 8. This CDR3 spans 14 amino acids. This CDR3 reads CASSLGGGKNEQFF. CDR3 nucleotide sequence: TGTGCCAGCAGCCTGGGGGGAGGGAAGAATGAGCAGTTCTTC.

This clone occurred a few times. V gene TRBV10-3 combines with J gene TRBJ1-2; a weak D match, TRBD1 (6 bases). This CDR3 has 13 residues. V lost 8 bases to trimming and J lost 8 bases, with 18 bases between them. Germline lookup yields CDR1 ENHRY and CDR2 SYGVKD. CDR3 bases: TGTGCCATCCGGTCGTCGGCAGGGGAAGGCTACACCTTC. Its translation is CAIRSSAGEGYTF.

The CDR3 nucleotides read TGCGCCAGCAGCCTACAAGGGGGCCGCTCTGGAAACACCATATATTTT. It specifies CASSLQGGRSGNTIYF. The chain links TRBV5-1 to TRBJ1-3; 7 bases are shared with TRBD1. CDR3 length equals 16 residues. V shed 4 bases and J 0 bases; nucleotides not matched to a gene: 7. Per the germline V gene, CDR1 is SGHRS and CDR2 is YFSETQ.

The chain couples TRBV15 to TRBJ2-1; the D gene is possibly TRBD2 (7 bases). V gave up 1 base and J gave up 2 bases, with 12 bases separating them. The CDR3 consists of 16 residues. Germline assignment: CDR1 LNHNV and CDR2 YYDKDF (reference sequence). Written as DNA, the CDR3 is TGTGCCACCAGCAGAGGGGTCGGGGGGCCCTACAATGAGCAGTTCTTC. It is translated as CATSRGVGGPYNEQFF.

For the CDR3, the DNA is TGTGCCAGTCTTCCTGTGGGGCAGGGGGATCAGCCCCAGCATTTT. Its protein is CASLPVGQGDQPQHF. This sequence joins TRBV19 and TRBJ1-5, with 7 bases lining up with TRBD1. J lost 5 bases, V lost 8 bases, and 12 bases had no gene match. This CDR3 comprises 15 residues. CDR1 and CDR2 (germline): LNHDA, SQIVND (reference sequence).

The genes are TRBV7-9 and TRBJ1-1, with TRBD1 as a possible D gene (6 bases). Per germline, CDR1 SEHNR and CDR2 FQNEAQ (reference sequence). This CDR3 has 15 amino acids. With 4 bases removed from V and 5 bases from J, the gap between germline ends came to 17 bases. CDR3 sequence (DNA): TGTGCCAGCAGCTCTCGGGACATGGGAAAGACTGAAGCTTTCTTT. This sequence encodes CASSSRDMGKTEAFF.

The CDR3 sequence: CASSIWAGTGGAAGNSPLHF. DNA for the CDR3: TGTGCCAGTAGTATCTGGGCCGGGACAGGGGGCGCAGCCGGCAATTCACCCCTCCACTTT. V and J are TRBV19 and TRBJ1-6, with 12 bases lining up with TRBD1. Germline V gene lookup returns CDR1 LNHDA and CDR2 SQIVND (reference sequence). This CDR3 contains 20 residues. J gave up 7 bases and V 3 bases, and 16 bases lay outside the gene matches.

The chain combines TRBV30 with TRBJ2-7; a weak D match, TRBD1 (6 bases). Per germline, CDR1 GTSNPN and CDR2 SVGIG (reference sequence). There are 13 residues in the CDR3. Trimming took off 4 bases at V and 4 bases at J, with 14 bases between the two ends. The CDR3, as DNA: TGTGCCTGGACCAAGGGGGTAGCGTACGAGCAGTACTTC. It codes for CAWTKGVAYEQYF.

The chain couples TRBV2 to TRBJ2-7, with a possible D match to TRBD1 (6 bases). V was cut by 6 bases and J by 2 bases, with 11 bases left in between. The CDR3 runs to 13 residues. From germline, CDR1 is SNHLY and CDR2 FYNNEI. The chain's CDR3 is CASSLTGAYEQYF. The CDR3 region has the DNA TGTGCCAGCAGCTTGACAGGCGCCTACGAGCAGTACTTC.

This clone was observed a few times. The rearrangement uses TRBV2 and TRBJ1-4; D uncertain. The V gene's germline CDR1 is SNHLY and CDR2 FYNNEI. V lost 4 bases and J lost 7, with 7 bases in between. The CDR3 has 12 amino acids. CDR3 bases: TGTGCCAGCAGTGTTTACGGTGAAAAACTGTTTTTT. Its protein is CASSVYGEKLFF. Full variable domain (missing parts from reference TRBV2 and TRBJ1-4): EPEVTQTPSHQVTQMGQEVILRCVPISNHLYFYWYRQILGQKVEFLVSFYNNEISEKSEIFDDQFSVERPDGSNFTLKIRSTKLEDSAMYFCASSVYGEKLFFGSGTQLSVL.

This clone was recorded once. J is TRBJ2-7 and V is TRBV10-1; possibly TRBD2 for D (6 bases). Deletions cut 4 bases from V and 0 bases from J, with 7 bases between. The CDR3 covers 13 residues. Germline lookup yields CDR1 WNHNN and CDR2 SYGVQD (reference sequence). The CDR3 bases are TGCGCCAGCAGTGCGGGAGTCTCCTACGAGCAGTACTTC. It specifies CASSAGVSYEQYF.

The rearrangement joins TRBV30 to TRBJ1-2, with 7 bases lining up with TRBD1. Germline trimming cut 3 bases from V and 6 bases from J; bases unmatched to any gene: 7. The CDR3 covers 13 residues. Germline loops: CDR1 GTSNPN, CDR2 SVGIG (reference sequence). CDR3 DNA: TGTGCCTGGAGATACTATCAGGGGGATGGCTACACCTTC. Translated: CAWRYYQGDGYTF.

This clone was recorded only once. This chain joins TRBV2 and TRBJ2-7; TRBD2 matches at 9 bases. V dropped 2 bases and J dropped 2; count of bases not matched to a gene: 1. CDR3 length: 14 residues. Germline CDR1 SNHLY, CDR2 FYNNEI. CDR3 in DNA: TGTGCCAGCAGTGAAAGCGGGGGGCCCTACGAGCAGTACTTC. It specifies CASSESGGPYEQYF.

This clone has only a few counts. The V call is TRBV2, the J call TRBJ2-7, with D possibly TRBD2 on 7 matching bases. V was trimmed by 7 bases and J by 3 bases, leaving 16 bases between them. Looked up from germline, CDR1 is SNHLY and CDR2 is FYNNEI. The CDR3 runs 14 residues. CDR3 amino acids: CASKMTGGLYEQYF. CDR3 nucleotide sequence: TGTGCCAGCAAAATGACCGGGGGGCTCTACGAGCAGTACTTC.

Here the CDR3 reads CASSPGHRGGKLFF. CDR3 bases: TGTGCCAGCAGTCCGGGACATAGGGGGGGAAAACTGTTTTTT. V usage is TRBV27 and J usage is TRBJ1-4, with TRBD1 as a possible D gene (6 bases). This CDR3 is built from 14 residues. CDR1 is MNHEY, CDR2 SMNVEV, per germline (reference sequence). V was trimmed by 5 bases and J by 10 bases, leaving 17 bases between them.

The chain carries TRBV6-1 and TRBJ1-4; no firm D call. Germline V gene data show CDR1 as MNHNS and CDR2 as SASEGT. CDR3 length: 15 amino acids. V lost 0 bases and J lost 0, with 5 bases in between. The CDR3 coding sequence is TGTGCCAGCAGTGAAGCATTCGCAACTAATGAAAAACTGTTTTTT. This sequence encodes CASSEAFATNEKLFF.

This sequence joins TRBV30 and TRBJ1-3; D gene unclear. The germline gives CDR1 GTSNPN, CDR2 SVGIG (reference sequence). The CDR3 is made up of 13 amino acids. The V end lost 8 bases, the J end lost 0 bases, and 11 bases lay between the germline ends. Here the CDR3 reads CASTQNSGNTIYF. The CDR3 DNA reads as TGTGCCAGTACACAGAACTCTGGAAACACCATATATTTT. Variable domain in full (rest from reference TRBV30 and TRBJ1-3): SQTIHQWPATLVQPVGSPLSLECTVEGTSNPNLYWYRQAAGRGLQLLFYSVGIGQISSEVPQNLSASRPQDRQFILSSKKLLLSDSGFYLCASTQNSGNTIYFGEGSWLTVV.

The chain couples TRBV11-3 to TRBJ2-7; 8 positions match TRBD1. Germline CDR1 is SGHNT and CDR2 is YENEEA. The V gene end was trimmed by 5 bases and the J gene end by 3 bases; junction bases not matched to a gene: 3. The length of the CDR3 is 13 residues. In nucleotides, the CDR3 is TGTGCCAGCAGCGAAGGACAGGGCTACGAGCAGTACTTC. It is translated as CASSEGQGYEQYF. The full variable domain, completed using reference TRBV11-3 and TRBJ2-7, is EAGVVQSPRYKIIEKKQPVAFWCNPISGHNTLYWYLQNLGQGPELLIRYENEEAVDDSQLPKDRFSAERLKGVDSTLKIQPAELGDSAVYLCASSEGQGYEQYFGPGTRLTVT.

J is TRBJ2-1 and V is TRBV7-9; TRBD1 matches 7 bases. The CDR3 runs to 16 residues. CDR1 SEHNR and CDR2 FQNEAQ come from the germline V gene (reference sequence). Trimming cost V 5 bases and J 2 bases; bases outside gene matches: 9. The CDR3 bases are TGTGCCAGCAGCCGCACAGGGGTAGTCCCCTACAATGAGCAGTTCTTC. It codes for CASSRTGVVPYNEQFF.

The V gene is TRBV2, the J gene TRBJ2-7, with 12 positions matching TRBD1. This CDR3 has 15 residues. Trimming cost V 6 bases and J 6 bases; bases outside gene matches: 9. CDR1 and CDR2 from the germline V gene are SNHLY and FYNNEI. The CDR3 nucleotides are TGTGCCAGCAGGGGCGGGACAGGGGGCGAGAGCGAGCAGTACTTC. This codes for CASRGGTGGESEQYF. Looking up the rest from reference TRBV2 and TRBJ2-7 gives the full variable domain: EPEVTQTPSHQVTQMGQEVILRCVPISNHLYFYWYRQILGQKVEFLVSFYNNEISEKSEIFDDQFSVERPDGSNFTLKIRSTKLEDSAMYFCASRGGTGGESEQYFGPGTRLTVT.

Concerning this clone itself: Additional DNA sequences in this sample encode the identical CDR3. This CDR3 is CASSPTAGSSYNEQFF. For the CDR3, the DNA is TGCGCCAGCAGCCCGACAGCGGGGAGCTCCTACAATGAGCAGTTCTTC. The genes are TRBV5-1 and TRBJ2-1, with 7 bases matching TRBD2. The length of the CDR3 is 16 residues. Germline V lookup: CDR1 SGHRS, CDR2 YFSETQ. J lost 0 bases, V lost 4 bases, and 7 bases had no gene match.

This chain links TRBV29-1 with TRBJ2-1; D not certain. The V end was cut by 0 bases, the J end by 0 bases, with 9 bases between. CDR1 and CDR2 from the germline V gene are SQVTM and ANQGSEA. This CDR3 is built from 15 residues. The CDR3 sequence is CSVEDRRSSYNEQFF. CDR3 DNA: TGCAGCGTTGAAGATCGTCGGAGCTCCTACAATGAGCAGTTCTTC.

V gene TRBV4-2 combines with J gene TRBJ1-4; maybe TRBD1 (5 bases). The CDR3 is made up of 16 amino acids. With 0 bases removed from V and 7 bases from J, the gap between germline ends came to 15 bases. The germline V gene has CDR1 LGHNA and CDR2 YNFKEQ. Here the CDR3 DNA reads TGTGCCAGCAGCCAAGATCGGGGGGGTGAGGGTGAAAAACTGTTTTTT. It translates to CASSQDRGGEGEKLFF.

The chain carries TRBV15 and TRBJ2-3; 8 nucleotides align to TRBD1. The CDR3 covers 16 residues. CDR1 and CDR2 (germline): LNHNV, YYDKDF (reference sequence). V shed 5 bases and J 4 bases; nucleotides not matched to a gene: 11. The CDR3 nucleotides are TGTGCCACCAGCCAGTCGGACAGGGCGCCCGCAGATACGCAGTATTTT. This codes for CATSQSDRAPADTQYF.